These 5 T cell receptor beta chains came from one sample sequenced in a study of shared clonotypes between healthy human individuals. TCRdb's copy holds only in-frame clones and misses some; the assay was immunoSEQ multiplex PCR. The top ten hold 0.4% to 0.55% of the sample, which has over a million clones, under 99% seen once. The sequenced material came from naive CD4+ T cells sorted from blood. Noted subset: CD45RA+ positively selected. These receptor sequences come from a young man in good health.

The CDR3 DNA reads TGTGCCAGTAGTACGCCTTACACCGGGGAGCTGTTTTTT. As protein: CASSTPYTGELFF. The chain recombines TRBV19 with TRBJ2-2, with D hard to call. Germline values: CDR1 LNHDA, CDR2 SQIVND (reference sequence). The CDR3 contains 13 residues. V lost 4 bases, J lost 3 bases, and 6 bases lay in between.

The rearrangement joins TRBV4-1 to TRBJ2-5, with D possibly matching TRBD1 (6 bases). Trimming removed 4 bases at V and 0 bases at J, with 9 bases between. CDR1 MGHRA and CDR2 YSYEKL come from the germline V gene. CDR3 length: 14 amino acids. CDR3 loop: CASSPGQHQETQYF. In DNA, the CDR3 is TGCGCCAGCAGCCCCGGACAGCACCAAGAGACCCAGTACTTC.

This chain links TRBV30 with TRBJ2-3, with D hard to call. The ends were cut back, 5 bases at V and 2 bases at J, with 14 bases in the middle. Germline CDR1 reads GTSNPN; CDR2 reads SVGIG (reference sequence). The CDR3 contains 14 residues. CDR3 in amino acids: CAWWSRRYTDTQYF. CDR3 sequence (DNA): TGTGCCTGGTGGTCGCGAAGATACACAGATACGCAGTATTTT.

This clone was seen a single time. The V gene is TRBV5-6, the J gene TRBJ2-7; D possibly matches TRBD1 or TRBD2 (5 bases each). Germline CDR1 reads SGHDT; CDR2 reads YYEEEE. V was pared by 1 base and J by 5 bases, with 16 bases between. The CDR3 covers 15 residues. CDR3 region: CASSLRLGVIDEQYF. DNA of the CDR3: TGTGCCAGCAGCTTGAGGTTGGGGGTAATCGACGAGCAGTACTTC. The full variable domain, with the rest looked up from reference TRBV5-6 and TRBJ2-7, is DAGVTQSPTHLIKTRGQQVTLRCSPKSGHDTVSWYQQALGQGPQFIFQYYEEEERQRGNFPDRFSGHQFPNYSSELNVNALLLGDSALYLCASSLRLGVIDEQYFGPGTRLTVT.

The chain is built from TRBV10-3 and TRBJ2-7; D uncertain. Trimming left V 0 bases short and J 7 bases short, with 4 bases between. Germline CDR1 reads ENHRY; CDR2 reads SYGVKD. The CDR3 is made up of 11 amino acids. For the CDR3, the DNA is TGTGCCATCAGTGAGTCGCAGGAGCAGTACTTC. Translation gives CAISESQEQYF.